Reported below is one TCR beta chain. Germline V CDR1 and CDR2: SGHTA, FQGTGA. V lost 1 base, J lost 4 bases, and 1 base stayed unmatched. This CDR3 has 15 residues. This entry comes from a study of shared T cell receptors in the human thymus. The assay was immunoSEQ multiplex PCR, and TCRdb's table has in-frame clones only and misses some. Among about 660,000 clones listed, around 87% were seen once. Separately, the same data were catalogued under a study of human thymus T cells. This second report adds: All donors were healthy Finnish infants who were undergoing corrective surgery to treat congenital heart defects. Thymic tissue was derived from resections collected during corrective heart surgery. An apparent bias in V and J gene usage was seen in thymic and blood repertoires. As related research reported, thymic repertoires overlapped highly among unrelated individuals.

Specimen: thymocytes. The chain combines TRBV7-3 with TRBJ2-1; 10 positions match TRBD2. The sequence came from a boy in the first two years of life with a congenital heart defect. Here the CDR3 DNA reads TGTGCCAGCAGCTTAAAGCGGGAGGGATACAATGAGCAGTTCTTC. It translates to CASSLKREGYNEQFF.